The 18 T cell receptor beta chains reported below all come from one sample, sequenced in a study of tumor-infiltrating lymphocytes in primary liver carcinoma. They got blood RNA out of unsorted whole blood and also pulled out germline DNA. A primer matching the constant region was used to make TCR beta cDNA from 450 to 550 ng of total RNA. Libraries of TCR beta came from three nested multiplex PCR rounds with slightly modified ARM-PCR. For approximately 11 cycles apiece, the opening two PCR rounds ran with TRBV1-TRBV30 forward primers and a C-beta reverse primer. TCRdb ran MiXCR on the multiplex PCR reads and lists one entry per CDR3 protein. This sample has 330,000 or so distinct CDR3 sequences, with about 61% found just once. Sequencing was performed on peripheral blood. Receptors were obtained from a man aged 40-50 years with primary liver carcinoma and hepatitis B virus infection.

Comment on this clonotype: One base away lies a much larger clone, so this may be a sequencing read error. The V call is TRBV6-2 or TRBV6-3, the J call TRBJ2-1, with 7 bases that match TRBD2. The CDR3 loop spans 17 amino acids. The V and J ends lost 2 bases and 8 bases, in that order; junction bases with no gene match: 15. In germline, CDR1 is MNHEY, CDR2 SVGEGT. The CDR3, as DNA: TGTGCCAGCAGTTACCCGAGGGGCAGCGGGGCCGCCGATGAGCAGTTCTTC. As protein: CASSYPRGSGAADEQFF.

This clonotype was observed at least ten times. The chain combines TRBV29-1 with TRBJ2-5; TRBD1 is a possible D gene (6 bases). CDR1 is SQVTM and CDR2 is ANQGSEA in the germline V gene. The V end was cut by 7 bases, the J end by 4 bases, with 13 bases between. CDR3 length equals 12 residues. In DNA form, the CDR3 reads TGCAGCGCCACAGGGTTCGGAGAGACCCAGTACTTC. Residues: CSATGFGETQYF.

Concerning this clonotype itself: A read error may produce the germline difference seen at one junction end. V is TRBV11-2 and J is TRBJ2-6, with D hard to call. CDR3 size: 15 residues. Germline V gives CDR1 SGHAT, CDR2 FQNNGV. The CDR3 DNA reads TGTGTCAGCAGCCTGGATAGCTCTGGGGCCAACGTCCTGACTTTC. It specifies CVSSLDSSGANVLTF.

On this clonotype: The CDR3 carries no conserved terminal phenylalanine or tryptophan, so it likely arises from a read error. The V gene is TRBV11-3, the J gene TRBJ2-7; the match to TRBD2 covers 8 bases. Unmatched junction bases numbered 13, after V lost 5 bases and J lost 7 bases. The CDR3 has 15 residues. CDR1 is SGHNT, CDR2 YENEEA, per germline. CDR3 loop: CASSLSGGAHNEQYS. In DNA, the CDR3 is TGTGCCAGCAGCCTATCGGGAGGGGCCCACAATGAGCAGTACTCC.

As for this clonotype: Relative to the germline gene, one junction end is altered; a read error may explain this. The chain recombines TRBV6-1 with TRBJ2-3; 8 bases are shared with TRBD2. Germline loops: CDR1 MNHNS, CDR2 SASEGT. The CDR3 is made up of 17 amino acids. As DNA, the CDR3 is TGTGTCAGCAGTGATCGCTGGGCGGGAGGAGGCACAGATACGCAGTATTTT. Amino acids: CVSSDRWAGGGTDTQYF.

In regard to this clonotype: A junction end diverges from the germline sequence, so it may reflect a read error. This chain joins TRBV11-2 and TRBJ2-3, with a possible D match to TRBD2 (5 bases). This CDR3 spans 12 amino acids. CDR1 and CDR2 (germline): SGHAT, FQNNGV. CDR3 sequence: CASSSEEGTQYF. Written as DNA, the CDR3 is TGTGCCAGTAGCTCCGAAGAGGGTACGCAGTATTTT. Using reference TRBV11-2 and TRBJ2-3 for the parts outside the CDR3, the full variable domain is EAGVAQSPRYKIIEKRQSVAFWCNPISGHATLYWYQQILGQGPKLLIQFQNNGVVDDSQLPKDRFSAERLKGVDSTLKIQPAKLEDSAVYLCASSSEEGTQYFGPGTRLTVL.

Points on this clonotype: One base away lies a much larger clone, so this may be a sequencing read error. The gene calls are TRBV12-3 or TRBV12-4 and TRBJ2-7, with no clear D. CDR3 size: 13 residues. The CDR3 nucleotides are TGTACCAGCAGTTTATTCCAAACCGGCGAGCAGTACTTC. As protein: CTSSLFQTGEQYF.

Turning to this clonotype: A single base separates this from a much larger clone, so it may be a read error. The V call is TRBV4-1, the J call TRBJ2-5, with 9 bases identical to TRBD2. Germline V gene data show CDR1 as MGHRA and CDR2 as YSYEKL. The CDR3 length is 13 residues. The CDR3 reads CVSSQSGRETQYF. CDR3 DNA sequence: TGCGTCAGCAGCCAGAGCGGGAGGGAGACCCAGTACTTC.

Only a few counts were recorded for this clonotype. This chain links TRBV6-5 with TRBJ1-1; D is unresolved. The length of the CDR3 is 16 residues. Germline V CDR1 and CDR2: MNHEY, SVGAGI. V shed 2 bases and J shed 3 bases, with 16 bases lying between them. The CDR3 here is CASSYNRDTLYTEAFF. CDR3 DNA: TGTGCCAGCAGTTACAACCGAGACACCCTGTACACTGAAGCTTTCTTT.

This clonotype came up many times. The rearrangement links TRBV5-5 to TRBJ2-1; 7 bases fit TRBD2. The germline CDR1 and CDR2 sequences are SGHKS and YYEKEE (reference sequence). With 1 base clipped from V and 6 bases from J, the junction kept 7 bases outside the gene matches. The CDR3 runs to 15 residues. The CDR3, as DNA: TGTGCCAGCAGCTTGAGGTTACGCGGGGGCAATGAGCAGTTCTTC. Translation: CASSLRLRGGNEQFF.

In the case of this clonotype: The junction does not match germline at one end; this may be a read error. V and J are TRBV10-3 and TRBJ1-1; the match to TRBD1 covers 10 bases. The CDR3 length is 16 residues. Per the germline V gene, CDR1 is ENHRY and CDR2 is SYGVKD. This CDR3 is CAISYDIGQGGTESFF. For the CDR3, the DNA is TGTGCCATCAGTTACGATATTGGACAGGGGGGGACTGAATCTTTCTTT.

This clonotype was found once. CDR3 protein: CSVEGCWAYNEQFF. DNA for the CDR3: TGCAGCGTTGAAGGGTGTTGGGCTTACAATGAGCAGTTCTTC. V and J are TRBV29-1 and TRBJ2-1; D call uncertain. The V gene's germline CDR1 is SQVTM and CDR2 ANQGSEA. V lost 1 base and J 4 bases, leaving 11 bases between the germline ends. This CDR3 spans 14 amino acids.

Note on this clonotype: The junction departs from the called germline gene at one end, perhaps through a read error. J is TRBJ2-5 and V is TRBV28; the D gene is possibly TRBD2 (5 bases). Per the germline V gene, CDR1 is MDHEN and CDR2 is SYDVKM. The length of the CDR3 is 13 residues. CDR3: CASRRRGGQTQYF. DNA of the CDR3: TGTGCCAGCAGACGGAGAGGCGGGCAGACCCAGTATTTC.

Turning to this clonotype: A much more abundant neighbour one base away suggests this may be a read error. The chain recombines TRBV6-2 or TRBV6-3 with TRBJ1-2, with D unclear. CDR3 length: 13 amino acids. Germline V gene sequence: CDR1 MNHEY, CDR2 SVGEGT. The CDR3 is CASRTDGNYGYIF. In DNA, the CDR3 is TGTGCCAGCAGAACCGACGGAAACTATGGCTACATCTTC.

To note about this clonotype: A much larger clone lies a single base off, so this may be a read error. V and J are TRBV4-1 and TRBJ2-3, with TRBD2 identical over 11 bases. This CDR3 comprises 16 residues. V lost 3 bases, J lost 1 base, and 3 bases stayed unmatched. Germline assignment: CDR1 MGHRA and CDR2 YSYEKL. Written as DNA, the CDR3 is TGCGCCAGCAGCCATACACTAGCGGGGGGCACAGATACGCAGTATTTT. The encoded protein is CASSHTLAGGTDTQYF.

This rearrangement joins TRBV28 to TRBJ2-1, with 7 bases matching TRBD2. Trimming removed 3 bases from V and 4 bases from J; junction bases left unmatched: 6. This CDR3 has 15 residues. CDR1 MDHEN and CDR2 SYDVKM come from the germline V gene. For the CDR3, the DNA is TGTGCCAGCAGTTTCAGTCTAGCGGTATACAATGAGCAGTTCTTC. Translating gives CASSFSLAVYNEQFF.

A word on this clonotype: A read error may explain this, as a much larger clone is one base away. The CDR3 reads CASSAGLESSYNDQFF. The CDR3 region has the DNA TGTGCCAGCAGTGCTGGACTAGAGAGCTCCTACAATGATCAGTTCTTC. The rearrangement joins TRBV12-3 or TRBV12-4 to TRBJ2-1; 7 nucleotides match TRBD2. This CDR3 is 16 amino acids long.

This rearrangement joins TRBV11-2 to TRBJ1-2; 8 positions agree with TRBD1. Looked up from germline, CDR1 is SGHAT and CDR2 is FQNNGV. V shed 8 bases and J 6 bases; nucleotides not matched to a gene: 8. The CDR3 has 13 residues. The CDR3 loop reads CASGTTGGDGYTF. Here the CDR3 DNA reads TGTGCCAGCGGAACCACAGGGGGAGATGGCTACACCTTC.